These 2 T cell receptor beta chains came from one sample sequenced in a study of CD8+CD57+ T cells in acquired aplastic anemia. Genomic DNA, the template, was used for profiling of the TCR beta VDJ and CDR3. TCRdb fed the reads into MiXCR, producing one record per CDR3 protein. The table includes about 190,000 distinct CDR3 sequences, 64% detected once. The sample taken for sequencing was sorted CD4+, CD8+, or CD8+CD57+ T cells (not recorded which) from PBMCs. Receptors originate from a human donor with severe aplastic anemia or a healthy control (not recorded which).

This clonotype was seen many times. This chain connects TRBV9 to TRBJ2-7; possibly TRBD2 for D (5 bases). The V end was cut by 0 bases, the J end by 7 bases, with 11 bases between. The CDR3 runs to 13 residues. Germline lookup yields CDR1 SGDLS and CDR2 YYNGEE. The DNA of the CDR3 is TGTGCCAGCAGCGTAGGAGGGTCGGGAGAGCAGTACTTC. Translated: CASSVGGSGEQYF.

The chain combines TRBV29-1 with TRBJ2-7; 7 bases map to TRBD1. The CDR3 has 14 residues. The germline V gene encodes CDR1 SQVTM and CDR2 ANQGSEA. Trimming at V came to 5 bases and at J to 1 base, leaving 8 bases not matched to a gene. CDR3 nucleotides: TGCAGCGTTTGGGGGACAGCCTCTTCCTACGAGCAGTACTTC. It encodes CSVWGTASSYEQYF.